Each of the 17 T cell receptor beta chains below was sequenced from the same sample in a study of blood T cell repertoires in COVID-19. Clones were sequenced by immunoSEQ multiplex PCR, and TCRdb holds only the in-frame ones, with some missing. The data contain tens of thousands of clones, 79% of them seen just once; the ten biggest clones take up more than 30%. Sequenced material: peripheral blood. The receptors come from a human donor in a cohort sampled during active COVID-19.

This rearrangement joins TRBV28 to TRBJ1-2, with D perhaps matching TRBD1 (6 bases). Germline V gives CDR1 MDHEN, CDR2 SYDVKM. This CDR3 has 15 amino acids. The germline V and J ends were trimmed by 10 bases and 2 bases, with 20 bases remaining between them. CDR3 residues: CATKLAGGRNYGYTF. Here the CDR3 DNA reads TGTGCCACCAAACTAGCGGGGGGGCGCAACTATGGCTACACCTTC.

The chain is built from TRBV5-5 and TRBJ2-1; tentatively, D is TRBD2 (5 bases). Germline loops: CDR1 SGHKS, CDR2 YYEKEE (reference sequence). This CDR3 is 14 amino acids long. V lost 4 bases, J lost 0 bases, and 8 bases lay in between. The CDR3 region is CASSPGSSYNEQFF. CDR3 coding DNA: TGTGCCAGCAGCCCTGGGAGCTCCTACAATGAGCAGTTCTTC.

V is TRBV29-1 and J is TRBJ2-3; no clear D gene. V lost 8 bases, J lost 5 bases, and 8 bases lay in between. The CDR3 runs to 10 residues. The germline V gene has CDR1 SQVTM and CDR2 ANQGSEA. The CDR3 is CSFRRDTQYF. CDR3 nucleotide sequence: TGCAGCTTTAGGAGAGATACGCAGTATTTT.

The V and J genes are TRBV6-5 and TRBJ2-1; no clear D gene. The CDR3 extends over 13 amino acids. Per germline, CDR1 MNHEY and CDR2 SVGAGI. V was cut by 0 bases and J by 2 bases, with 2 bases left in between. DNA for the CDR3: TGTGCCAGCAGTTACTCCACCTACAATGAGCAGTTCTTC. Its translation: CASSYSTYNEQFF.

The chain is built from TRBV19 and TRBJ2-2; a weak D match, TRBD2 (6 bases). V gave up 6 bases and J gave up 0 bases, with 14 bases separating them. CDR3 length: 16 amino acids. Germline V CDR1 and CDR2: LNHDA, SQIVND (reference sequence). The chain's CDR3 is CASRKGASANTGELFF. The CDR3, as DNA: TGTGCCAGTAGAAAAGGGGCTAGCGCGAACACCGGGGAGCTGTTTTTT. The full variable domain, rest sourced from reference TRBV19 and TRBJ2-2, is DGGITQSPKYLFRKEGQNVTLSCEQNLNHDAMYWYRQDPGQGLRLIYYSQIVNDFQKGDIAEGYSVSREKKESFPLTVTSAQKNPTAFYLCASRKGASANTGELFFGEGSRLTVL.

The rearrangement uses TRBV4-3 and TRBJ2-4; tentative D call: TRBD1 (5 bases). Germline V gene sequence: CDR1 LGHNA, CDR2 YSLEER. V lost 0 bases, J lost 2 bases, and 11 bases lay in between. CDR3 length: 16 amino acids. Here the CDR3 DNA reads TGCGCCAGCAGCCAAGATTCGCAGGGTACCAAAAACATTCAGTACTTC. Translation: CASSQDSQGTKNIQYF.

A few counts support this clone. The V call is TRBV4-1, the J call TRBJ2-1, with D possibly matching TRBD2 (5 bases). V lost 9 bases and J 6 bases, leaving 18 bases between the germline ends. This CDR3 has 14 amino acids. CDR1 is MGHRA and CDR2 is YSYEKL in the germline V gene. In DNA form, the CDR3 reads TGCGCCAGTAACGTAGCGACTTGGGGCAATGAGCAGTTCTTC. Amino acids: CASNVATWGNEQFF.

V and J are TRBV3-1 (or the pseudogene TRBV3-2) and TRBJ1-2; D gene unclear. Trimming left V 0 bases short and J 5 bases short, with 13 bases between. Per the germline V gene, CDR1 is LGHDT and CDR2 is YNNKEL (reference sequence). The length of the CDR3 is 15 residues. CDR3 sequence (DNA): TGTGCCAGCAGCCAAGACCGAGTTAAACAGTATGGCTACACCTTC. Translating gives CASSQDRVKQYGYTF.

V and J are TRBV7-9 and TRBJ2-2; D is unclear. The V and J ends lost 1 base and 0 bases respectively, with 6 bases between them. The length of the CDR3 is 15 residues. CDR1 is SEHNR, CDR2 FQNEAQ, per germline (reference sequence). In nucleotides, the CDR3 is TGTGCCAGCAGCTTAGTCGGTACGAACACCGGGGAGCTGTTTTTT. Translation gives CASSLVGTNTGELFF.

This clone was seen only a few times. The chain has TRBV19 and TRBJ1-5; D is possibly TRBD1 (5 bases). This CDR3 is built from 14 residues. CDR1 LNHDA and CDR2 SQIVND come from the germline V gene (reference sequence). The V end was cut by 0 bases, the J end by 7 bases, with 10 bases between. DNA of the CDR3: TGTGCCAGTAGTATAGAGACAGCGGGACAGCCCCAGCATTTT. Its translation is CASSIETAGQPQHF.

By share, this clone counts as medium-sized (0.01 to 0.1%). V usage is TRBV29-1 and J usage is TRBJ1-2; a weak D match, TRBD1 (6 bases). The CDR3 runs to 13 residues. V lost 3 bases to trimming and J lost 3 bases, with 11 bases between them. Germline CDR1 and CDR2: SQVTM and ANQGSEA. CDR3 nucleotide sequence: TGCAGCGTTGACGGCAGGGGTGACTATGGCTACACCTTC. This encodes CSVDGRGDYGYTF.

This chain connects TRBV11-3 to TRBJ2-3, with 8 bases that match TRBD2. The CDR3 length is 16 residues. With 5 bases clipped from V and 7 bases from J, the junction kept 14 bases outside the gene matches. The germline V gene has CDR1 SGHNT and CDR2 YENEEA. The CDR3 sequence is CASSLPGGGPLNTQYF. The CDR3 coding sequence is TGTGCCAGCAGCCTACCGGGGGGGGGCCCATTGAATACGCAGTATTTT.

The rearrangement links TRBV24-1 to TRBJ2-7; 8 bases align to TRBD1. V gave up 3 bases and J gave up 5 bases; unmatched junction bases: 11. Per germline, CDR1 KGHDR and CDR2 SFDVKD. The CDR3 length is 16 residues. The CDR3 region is CATSDPGQGRADEQYF. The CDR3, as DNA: TGTGCCACCAGTGATCCCGGACAGGGAAGGGCGGACGAGCAGTACTTC.

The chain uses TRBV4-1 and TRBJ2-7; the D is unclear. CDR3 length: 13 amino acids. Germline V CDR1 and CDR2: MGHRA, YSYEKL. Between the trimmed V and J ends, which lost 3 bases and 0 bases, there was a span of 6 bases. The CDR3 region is CASSQTASYEQYF. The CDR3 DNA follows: TGCGCCAGCAGCCAGACTGCCTCCTACGAGCAGTACTTC.

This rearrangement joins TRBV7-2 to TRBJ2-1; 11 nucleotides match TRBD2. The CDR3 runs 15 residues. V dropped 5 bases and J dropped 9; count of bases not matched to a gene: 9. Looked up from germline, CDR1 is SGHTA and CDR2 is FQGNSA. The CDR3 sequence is CASSTETSGSVEQFF. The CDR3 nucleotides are TGTGCCAGCAGCACCGAAACTAGCGGGAGTGTTGAGCAGTTCTTC.

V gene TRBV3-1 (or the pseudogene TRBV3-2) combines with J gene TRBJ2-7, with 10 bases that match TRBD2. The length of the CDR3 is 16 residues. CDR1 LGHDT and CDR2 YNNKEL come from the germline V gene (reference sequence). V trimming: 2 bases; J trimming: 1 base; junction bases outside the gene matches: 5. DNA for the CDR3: TGTGCCAGCAGCCAACGGGCTAGCGGGAGTTCCTACGAGCAGTACTTC. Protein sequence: CASSQRASGSSYEQYF.

This CDR3 reads CASKTPGDNYGYTF. The DNA of the CDR3 is TGTGCCTCAAAAACCCCGGGGGATAACTATGGCTACACCTTC. The chain links TRBV28 to TRBJ1-2, with D perhaps matching TRBD1 (5 bases). The CDR3 contains 14 residues. Germline CDR1 is MDHEN and CDR2 is SYDVKM. Trimming pared 11 bases from V and 1 base from J, leaving 17 bases between.